This is a list of T cell receptor beta chains from one sample in a study of blood T cell repertoires in COVID-19. TCRdb's table, derived via immunoSEQ multiplex PCR, lists solely in-frame clones and lacks some. The sample has 14,000 to 15,000 clones, around 73% seen once. The specimen sequenced was peripheral blood. The receptors stem from a human donor in a cohort sampled during active COVID-19. Each CDR3 is given with its conserved first and last residue. The order of the fields is V gene, clone size, J gene, CDR3 protein. A clone size is listed for some rows: how often the clone was seen (once, few, many), or a class if it is expanded.

TRBV7-2	.	TRBJ2-1	CASSLASSGPPPYNEQFF
TRBV28	few	TRBJ2-7	CASSLGRSYEQYF
TRBV5-8	.	TRBJ2-7	CASSYQEGSYEQYF
TRBV6-4	.	TRBJ2-2	CASSEAGTGYTGELFF
TRBV27	.	TRBJ1-4	CASSLSGVRTNEKLFF
TRBV28	.	TRBJ1-1	CASSYRGPSEAFF
TRBV19	few	TRBJ1-1	CASSMTGARGAFF
TRBV9	.	TRBJ1-1	CASSPYLGSTEAFF
TRBV5-8	.	TRBJ1-4	CASSGQGNEKLFF
TRBV27	few	TRBJ2-7	CASGSSYEQYF
TRBV10-3	.	TRBJ1-3	CAISAMRDTIYF
TRBV27	few	TRBJ1-4	CASSSRGPNEKLFF
TRBV19	.	TRBJ1-1	CASSSRDRSNTEAFF
TRBV7-2	.	TRBJ1-6	CASSLGVNSPLHF
TRBV7-9	few	TRBJ1-1	CASSLDMNTEAFF
TRBV27	few	TRBJ2-1	CASSFREWYNEQFF
TRBV4-1	few	TRBJ2-7	CASSQVGRAYEQYF
TRBV7-8	.	TRBJ2-2	CASSGTSSNTGELFF
TRBV28	.	TRBJ2-7	CASSWRGQSREQYF
TRBV7-8	.	TRBJ2-2	CASSLFWREGRRPGELFF